This entry concerns a single T cell receptor beta chain. Its specificity is not known. The record originates from a study of cytomegalovirus exposure and HLA in healthy donors. Study-wide findings and caveats: Some V segments (TRBV6-2 and TRBV6-3 among them) were excluded as indistinguishable. A few chains linked to CMV were shown in vitro to be specific for CMV antigens.

The V gene lost 1 base and the J gene lost 2 bases, with 8 bases spanning the gap. Per germline, CDR1 MNHNY and CDR2 SVGAGI (reference sequence). The CDR3 is 14 residues long. The PCR had 60 Vbeta and 13 Jbeta primers. Per the original methods: In a later analysis, of around 80 million unique beta chains, roughly 10 million appeared in at least two donors. TCRdb keeps only in-frame clones here, not all; method: immunoSEQ multiplex PCR. V, J and clone size are those of that table, while D and trimming were read from the DNA. The sample shows over 200,000 clones, around 73% of them seen only once. Healthy people donating bone marrow made up the donors.

This TCR was sampled from a male donor in good health and CMV-seronegative. This chain joins TRBV6-6 and TRBJ2-5; a weak D match, TRBD1 (6 bases). The specimen sequenced was PBMCs. CDR3 protein: CASSYLQGQETQYF. The CDR3 DNA reads TGTGCCAGCAGTTACTTGCAGGGGCAAGAGACCCAGTACTTC.